The clone carrying this T cell receptor beta chain showed up just a few times. The CDR3 runs 14 residues. CDR1 MNHEY and CDR2 SVGAGI come from the germline V gene. The germline V and J ends were trimmed by 0 bases and 8 bases, with 13 bases remaining between them. This record belongs to a study of early T cells in non-severe SARS-CoV-2 infection. MiXCR, run by TCRdb on the 5' RACE reads, gives a single entry per CDR3 protein. The table includes about 98,000 distinct CDR3 sequences, around 14% detected once. The sample consisted of whole blood. This receptor was taken from an adult who was a healthcare worker with PCR-confirmed SARS-CoV-2 infection or an uninfected control (not recorded which). This sequence joins TRBV6-5 and TRBJ1-2; D gene ambiguous. The CDR3 DNA follows: TGTGCCAGCAGTTACTCGAGGTTGACGGCCGGCTACACCTTC. Translating it yields CASSYSRLTAGYTF.